This passage covers 18 T cell receptor beta chains from one sample sequenced in a study of shared clonotypes between healthy human individuals. Assay: immunoSEQ multiplex PCR; the TCRdb copy retains only in-frame clones and omits some. The sample has approximately 180,000 clones, 85% to 95% seen once; the top ten hold 0.067%. The sample taken for sequencing was naive CD4+ T cells sorted from blood. As to subset: CD45RA+ positively selected. The receptors stem from a woman aged 25 to 39 in good health.

The rearrangement uses TRBV28 and TRBJ1-5, with D unclear. CDR1 is MDHEN, CDR2 SYDVKM, per germline. V was pared by 3 bases and J by 7 bases, with 7 bases between. This CDR3 contains 12 residues. The CDR3 reads CASSLPPQPQHF. CDR3 DNA sequence: TGTGCCAGCAGTTTGCCCCCACAGCCCCAGCATTTT.

This chain uses TRBV5-1 with TRBJ2-1; D gene uncertain. Germline V gene sequence: CDR1 SGHRS, CDR2 YFSETQ. Deletions cut 3 bases from V and 8 bases from J, with 9 bases between. This CDR3 contains 12 residues. The DNA of the CDR3 is TGCGCCAGCAGCTACGCGATCCATGAGCAGTTCTTC. It specifies CASSYAIHEQFF.

This chain links TRBV28 with TRBJ1-2; 7 nucleotides line up with TRBD1. Germline-derived CDR1 and CDR2 are MDHEN and SYDVKM. The CDR3 loop spans 14 amino acids. V was clipped by 6 bases and J by 6 bases; unmatched bases: 10. The CDR3: CASRQGQETHGYTF. The CDR3 DNA reads as TGTGCCAGCAGACAAGGACAGGAAACTCATGGCTACACCTTC.

This rearrangement joins TRBV5-4 to TRBJ2-5, with a tentative D call TRBD2 (5 bases). V lost 0 bases, J lost 3 bases, and 9 bases lay in between. Germline V CDR1 and CDR2: SGHNT, YYREEE (reference sequence). The CDR3 covers 14 residues. The CDR3: CASSLGGEKETQYF. For the CDR3, the DNA is TGTGCCAGCAGCTTGGGGGGAGAGAAAGAGACCCAGTACTTC.

V is TRBV15 and J is TRBJ2-5; no reliable D call. The DNA end is a closer match to TRBJ2-7, so the J assignment may be wrong. The CDR3 contains 15 residues. Germline V gene lookup returns CDR1 LNHNV and CDR2 YYDKDF (reference sequence). The CDR3 DNA sequence: TGTGCCACCAGCAGAGATGAATCAGGTTTCGACGAGCAGTACTTC. Translating gives CATSRDESGFDEQYF.

The chain links TRBV7-9 to TRBJ2-4, with D tentatively TRBD1 (6 bases). The CDR3 spans 15 residues. V was trimmed by 7 bases and J by 3 bases, leaving 16 bases between them. CDR1 is SEHNR and CDR2 is FQNEAQ in the germline V gene (reference sequence). The CDR3 region is CASKTDRIGKNIQYF. The CDR3 bases are TGTGCCAGCAAGACCGACAGGATTGGCAAAAACATTCAGTACTTC.

This chain uses TRBV7-3 with TRBJ2-7, with TRBD2 matching 13 bases. This CDR3 spans 14 amino acids. V gave up 6 bases and J gave up 7 bases; unmatched junction bases: 6. CDR1 and CDR2 from the germline V gene are SGHTA and FQGTGA. CDR3 loop: CASRIGLAGVEQYF. In nucleotides, the CDR3 is TGTGCCAGCAGGATCGGACTAGCGGGAGTAGAGCAGTACTTC.

V usage is TRBV4-1 and J usage is TRBJ2-7, with D possibly TRBD2 on 6 matching bases. The V gene's germline CDR1 is MGHRA and CDR2 YSYEKL. The ends were cut back, 1 base at V and 7 bases at J, with 14 bases in the middle. CDR3 length: 14 residues. The CDR3 region has the DNA TGCGCCAGCAGCCAAGTGGAGGGAGTGGAGGAGCAGTACTTC. This translates into CASSQVEGVEEQYF.

The J gene is TRBJ2-2, the V gene TRBV28, with no clear D. Germline CDR1 is MDHEN and CDR2 is SYDVKM. V was shortened by 2 bases and J by 0 bases, with 10 bases between the two germline ends. This CDR3 comprises 16 residues. The CDR3 sequence: CASSLMGRANTGELFF. The DNA for the CDR3 is TGTGCCAGCAGTTTAATGGGCCGCGCGAACACCGGGGAGCTGTTTTTT.

This clone was observed once. The gene calls are TRBV7-9 and TRBJ1-4; 8 bases are a match to TRBD1. Trimming removed 1 base from V and 3 bases from J; junction bases left unmatched: 1. Germline V CDR1 and CDR2: SEHNR, FQNEAQ (reference sequence). This CDR3 is built from 15 residues. CDR3 in amino acids: CASSLGGQANEKLFF. The DNA of the CDR3 is TGTGCCAGCAGCTTAGGGGGACAGGCTAATGAAAAACTGTTTTTT.

This clone was seen a single time. This sequence joins TRBV5-5 and TRBJ1-2, with 8 bases identical to TRBD1. This CDR3 is 15 amino acids long. V gave up 2 bases and J gave up 2 bases; unmatched junction bases: 5. Germline V gene lookup returns CDR1 SGHKS and CDR2 YYEKEE (reference sequence). This CDR3 is CASSFRTGFNYGYTF. The CDR3 coding sequence is TGTGCCAGCAGCTTCCGGACAGGGTTCAACTATGGCTACACCTTC. Combining the CDR3 with reference TRBV5-5 and TRBJ1-2 gives the whole variable domain DAGVTQSPTHLIKTRGQQVTLRCSPISGHKSVSWYQQVLGQGPQFIFQYYEKEERGRGNFPDRFSARQFPNYSSELNVNALLLGDSALYLCASSFRTGFNYGYTFGSGTRLTVV.

CDR3 in DNA: TGTGCCAGTAGTAAGGCCGAGGGACAGGGAATTTCCTACGAGCAGTACTTC. This gives the protein CASSKAEGQGISYEQYF. V gene TRBV19 combines with J gene TRBJ2-7, with 9 bases fitting TRBD1. The CDR3 is 17 residues long. The V segment lost 4 bases and the J segment 1 base; nucleotides outside the gene matches: 11. Germline loops: CDR1 LNHDA, CDR2 SQIVND (reference sequence).

The CDR3 DNA follows: TGTGCCAGCTCACCGGCCGGGGGAGGTGAAGCTTTCTTT. Translating gives CASSPAGGGEAFF. The chain is built from TRBV18 and TRBJ1-1; TRBD1 might be the D (5 bases). Trimming pared 3 bases from V and 7 bases from J, leaving 12 bases between. This CDR3 spans 13 amino acids. Germline-derived CDR1 and CDR2 are KGHSH and LQKENI.

The rearrangement links TRBV28 to TRBJ1-1, with D possibly matching TRBD1 (6 bases). The V end lost 2 bases, the J end lost 9 bases, and 16 bases lay between the germline ends. Germline assignment: CDR1 MDHEN and CDR2 SYDVKM. The CDR3 runs to 14 residues. The CDR3 sequence: CASSLGGDNWKAFF. For the CDR3, the DNA is TGTGCCAGCAGTTTAGGCGGGGACAATTGGAAAGCTTTCTTT. Combining the CDR3 with reference TRBV28 and TRBJ1-1 gives the whole variable domain DVKVTQSSRYLVKRTGEKVFLECVQDMDHENMFWYRQDPGLGLRLIYFSYDVKMKEKGDIPEGYSVSREKKERFSLILESASTNQTSMYLCASSLGGDNWKAFFGQGTRLTVV.

The CDR3 sequence is CASSMRGEQYF. CDR3 in DNA: TGTGCCAGTAGTATGAGGGGCGAGCAGTACTTC. The rearrangement joins TRBV19 to TRBJ2-5; D possibly matches TRBD1 or TRBD2 (5 bases each). The DNA end favors TRBJ2-7, so the J call may be wrong. This CDR3 contains 11 residues. CDR1 LNHDA and CDR2 SQIVND come from the germline V gene (reference sequence).

V usage is TRBV5-1 and J usage is TRBJ2-7, with D tentatively TRBD1 (7 bases). Trimming stripped 1 base from V and 2 bases from J, with 16 bases between. This CDR3 contains 16 residues. The germline CDR1 and CDR2 sequences are SGHRS and YFSETQ. The CDR3 region is CASSLPRGVPPYEQYF. The CDR3 bases are TGCGCCAGCAGCTTGCCCAGGGGGGTCCCCCCCTACGAGCAGTACTTC.

The V call is TRBV6-1, the J call TRBJ2-3; D may be TRBD1 or TRBD2 (5 bases each). The CDR3 consists of 16 residues. CDR1 is MNHNS and CDR2 is SASEGT in the germline V gene. V lost 4 bases, J lost 6 bases, and 20 bases lay in between. CDR3 region: CASSAEGPLGRDTQYF. CDR3 in DNA: TGTGCCAGCAGTGCCGAGGGCCCGCTGGGACGGGATACGCAGTATTTT.

The chain employs TRBV4-1 and TRBJ1-3; the D is unclear. This CDR3 has 18 residues. The germline CDR1 and CDR2 sequences are MGHRA and YSYEKL. Trimming left V 0 bases short and J 5 bases short, with 20 bases between. CDR3 DNA: TGCGCCAGCAGCCAAGACGAGGGAGAGGGAAACTTTAGAAACACCATATATTTT. Translation: CASSQDEGEGNFRNTIYF.